This T cell receptor (beta chain) was found in a study of blood T cell repertoires in COVID-19 (dated by TCRdb to about 2020). Some background on the complete study: Collaborator samples came from the United States, Italy and Spain and covered acute and convalescent phases of COVID-19. The dataset comprised deeply sampled blood TCRbeta repertoires from subjects exposed to, actively infected with, or recovered from COVID-19. Nearly every sample came with metadata listing a de-identified subject ID, COVID-19 status, age in years and sex. The repertoires were made available in a free public database intended to serve as a resource for research on the immune response to SARS-CoV-2. Where HLA class I and class II types were available, the types were taken from metadata supplied by the sample provider, not from assay-based typing. The material from the prospective study consisted of cDNA or gDNA derived from T cells, B-cell-depleted T cells, or PBMCs. Samples were obtained from the ongoing ImmuneRACE study (first 160 participants) and from about 1,300 subjects provided by 6 global collaborators. Summary of the overall study and its limitations: How much clinical and demographic metadata was included differed by source and by participant, and the metadata was provided uncurated.

The immunoSEQ Assay, a bias-controlled multiplex PCR, was used to amplify TCRbeta CDR3 regions from genomic DNA. Per the authors' processing: Within the assay, amplification of reference gene primers was used to estimate how many nucleated cells each sample contained. To quantify the absolute abundance of each unique TCRbeta CDR3 rearrangement, sequence reads were collapsed and filtered. For each sample, productive Simpson clonality was calculated as the square root of Simpson's diversity index over productive rearrangements. What TCRdb holds here is the immuneACCESS table cut down to in-frame rearrangements. Part of the clones is not present; checked against another copy, under half of the missing clones reflect an unresolved V gene, and the others are unexplained. V and J calls and clone size are those listed in that table; D and trimming were worked out from the DNA. This sample comprises about 220,000 clones, roughly 84% of them detected only once. More than 2.5% of the sample is held by the ten biggest clonotypes.

Remarks on this clone: The target of this receptor is not known. The record has no base qualities; no much larger clone is one base away.

The CDR3 starts with the cysteine, ends with the phenylalanine, and has 12 residues. The kept DNA is CDR3 alone, 36 bases in frame from the first base. Cut back by 3 bases and 8 bases, the V and J ends lie 13 bases apart. CDR1 GTSNPN and CDR2 SVGIG were looked up in the germline V gene (reference sequence). A second Seattle source provided samples from volunteer blood donors who had recovered from COVID-19. The collaborating institutions used their own protocols to collect whole blood in K2EDTA tubes. For TCRbeta analysis, collaborators shipped samples as frozen whole blood, isolated PBMCs, or DNA extracted from either of those sample types.

What was sequenced was peripheral blood. The chain is encoded by TRBV30 joined to TRBJ1-1, with a tentative D gene TRBD1 over 5 matching bases. The TCR sequence derives from a woman aged 25 to 39 who had recovered from COVID-19. The DNA sequence reads TGTGCCTGGAGGGGCGAGACAGCCGAAGCTTTCTTT. Its amino acids are CAWRGETAEAFF. Full variable domain (CDR3 extended with the reference TRBV30 and TRBJ1-1 proteins): SQTIHQWPATLVQPVGSPLSLECTVEGTSNPNLYWYRQAAGRGLQLLFYSVGIGQISSEVPQNLSASRPQDRQFILSSKKLLLSDSGFYLCAWRGETAEAFFGQGTRLTVV.